Below, 21 T cell receptor beta chains from the same sample are listed, as sequenced in a study of blood T cell repertoires in COVID-19. The protocol was immunoSEQ multiplex PCR, while the TCRdb copy is restricted to in-frame clones and leaves out a portion. The sample has some 220,000 clones, approximately 80% seen once. The sequencing input was peripheral blood. The receptors were sampled from a human donor in a cohort sampled during active COVID-19.

This clone has at least ten counts. J is TRBJ1-3 and V is TRBV11-3; D not certain. This CDR3 is 15 amino acids long. The V gene's germline CDR1 is SGHNT and CDR2 YENEEA. Trimming stripped 0 bases from V and 0 bases from J, with 6 bases between. CDR3 DNA: TGTGCCAGCAGCTTAGACGCCGGCTCTGGAAACACCATATATTTT. Amino acid sequence: CASSLDAGSGNTIYF.

The chain employs TRBV6-5 and TRBJ2-3; D gene uncertain. Germline CDR1 MNHEY, CDR2 SVGAGI. Trimming took 0 bases from V and 1 from J, leaving 2 bases between them. The length of the CDR3 is 13 residues. CDR3 sequence (DNA): TGTGCCAGCAGTTACTCCGGCACAGATACGCAGTATTTT. As protein: CASSYSGTDTQYF.

The rearrangement joins TRBV15 to TRBJ1-4, with D possibly TRBD1 on 5 matching bases. V was cut by 0 bases and J by 10 bases, with 15 bases left in between. CDR3 length: 15 amino acids. Germline V CDR1 and CDR2: LNHNV, YYDKDF (reference sequence). The CDR3 DNA follows: TGTGCCACCAGCAGAGATTCGGGGGATAGGGTAAAACTGTTTTTT. Translating gives CATSRDSGDRVKLFF. The whole variable domain, filled in from reference TRBV15 and TRBJ1-4, reads DAMVIQNPRYQVTQFGKPVTLSCSQTLNHNVMYWYQQKSSQAPKLLFHYYDKDFNNEADTPDNFQSRRPNTSFCFLDIRSPGLGDTAMYLCATSRDSGDRVKLFFGSGTQLSVL.

The gene calls are TRBV4-3 and TRBJ1-1; TRBD1 aligns across 7 bases. Losses at the gene ends were 4 bases for V and 0 bases for J; bases not matched to a gene: 5. This CDR3 region has 15 residues. Germline V gives CDR1 LGHNA, CDR2 YSLEER. The CDR3 loop is CASSRYRGMNTEAFF. The CDR3 nucleotides read TGCGCCAGCAGCCGCTACAGGGGCATGAACACTGAAGCTTTCTTT.

In its sample, this clone was seen once. The genes are TRBV28 and TRBJ1-2; 7 nucleotides line up with TRBD1. CDR3 size: 14 residues. Unmatched junction bases numbered 1, after V lost 1 base and J lost 2 bases. Germline values: CDR1 MDHEN, CDR2 SYDVKM. CDR3 sequence: CASSLSDRNYGYTF. The CDR3 bases are TGTGCCAGCAGTTTATCGGACAGGAACTATGGCTACACCTTC.

This clone came up a few times. This chain links TRBV6-5 with TRBJ1-6; D possibly corresponds to TRBD1 (6 bases). With 6 bases removed from V and 8 bases from J, the gap between germline ends came to 14 bases. Germline CDR1 MNHEY, CDR2 SVGAGI. The CDR3 sequence is 14 residues long. The CDR3 here is CASSLQGRHSPLHF. The CDR3 bases are TGTGCCAGCAGCCTACAGGGTCGGCATTCACCCCTCCACTTT.

The gene calls are TRBV6-5 and TRBJ2-4; TRBD1 matches at 8 bases. V shed 5 bases and J 8 bases; nucleotides not matched to a gene: 8. Per germline, CDR1 MNHEY and CDR2 SVGAGI. This CDR3 has 14 residues. This chain's CDR3 is CASSQRTGRDIQYF. The CDR3 DNA sequence: TGTGCCAGCAGTCAACGGACAGGGCGCGACATTCAGTACTTC.

The chain joins TRBV11-2 to TRBJ2-5; 9 bases map to TRBD1. The germline gives CDR1 SGHAT, CDR2 FQNNGV. The CDR3 contains 15 residues. The J segment lost 5 bases and the V segment lost 1 base, leaving 5 bases of the junction unmatched. CDR3 DNA: TGTGCCAGCAGCTTAGTGGGGACAGGGTCCGAGACCCAGTACTTC. It encodes CASSLVGTGSETQYF.

V is TRBV7-8 and J is TRBJ2-7; 15 bases line up with TRBD2. The CDR3 runs to 15 residues. V was clipped by 5 bases and J by 4 bases; unmatched bases: 3. The germline CDR1 and CDR2 sequences are SGHVS and FQNEAQ. Here the CDR3 reads CASSPGLAGGYEQYF. In DNA form, the CDR3 reads TGTGCCAGCAGCCCAGGACTAGCGGGAGGGTACGAGCAGTACTTC.

The chain carries TRBV7-2 and TRBJ2-7; TRBD2 agrees at 10 bases. Losses at the gene ends were 1 base for V and 7 bases for J; bases not matched to a gene: 4. This CDR3 spans 14 amino acids. The germline CDR1 and CDR2 sequences are SGHTA and FQGNSA. CDR3 in amino acids: CASSLVPSGSEQYF. The DNA of the CDR3 is TGTGCCAGCAGCTTAGTCCCTAGCGGGAGTGAGCAGTACTTC.

The chain employs TRBV30 and TRBJ1-2; a weak D match, TRBD1 (6 bases). Trimming removed 1 base at V and 7 bases at J, with 19 bases between. The CDR3 extends over 15 amino acids. Looked up from germline, CDR1 is GTSNPN and CDR2 is SVGIG (reference sequence). The DNA of the CDR3 is TGTGCCTGGAGTGGGGCGGGCAGGGGAACGGGTGGCTACACCTTC. Translated, it gives CAWSGAGRGTGGYTF.

Only a few counts were recorded for this clone. This chain joins TRBV30 and TRBJ2-7; 11 nucleotides agree with TRBD1. Germline-derived CDR1 and CDR2 are GTSNPN and SVGIG (reference sequence). The length of the CDR3 is 13 residues. The trim removed 7 bases at V and 4 bases at J, leaving 6 bases unmatched. CDR3 residues: CASRTGGRYEQYF. For the CDR3, the DNA is TGTGCCTCCCGGACAGGGGGCAGGTACGAGCAGTACTTC.

This chain connects TRBV12-5 to TRBJ2-3; 10 bases match TRBD1. Germline V gives CDR1 LGHNT, CDR2 FRNRAP. With V trimmed by 0 bases and J by 4 bases, 1 base remained unmatched. This CDR3 has 15 residues. CDR3 amino acids: CASGLVGTGADTQYF. In DNA, the CDR3 is TGTGCTAGTGGTTTGGTAGGGACAGGGGCAGATACGCAGTATTTT.

This chain joins TRBV3-1 (or the pseudogene TRBV3-2) and TRBJ1-6; TRBD1 matches 8 bases. Germline V gives CDR1 LGHDT, CDR2 YNNKEL (reference sequence). The CDR3 length is 14 residues. V lost 3 bases, J lost 12 bases, and 7 bases stayed unmatched. CDR3 loop: CASSQADRAQPLHF. The CDR3 DNA follows: TGTGCCAGCAGCCAGGCGGACAGGGCACAACCCCTCCACTTT.

The chain employs TRBV7-2 and TRBJ1-2; D is uncertain. Germline V gene data show CDR1 as SGHTA and CDR2 as FQGNSA. This CDR3 has 14 amino acids. V dropped 1 base and J dropped 8 bases, with 14 bases sitting between them. CDR3 amino acids: CASSLDFEGGGYTF. Written as DNA, the CDR3 is TGTGCCAGCAGCTTAGATTTTGAAGGAGGGGGCTACACCTTC.

The chain employs TRBV2 and TRBJ2-7, with D possibly matching TRBD1 (6 bases). The CDR3 is 17 amino acids. Trimming took off 6 bases at V and 0 bases at J, with 21 bases between the two ends. Looked up from germline, CDR1 is SNHLY and CDR2 is FYNNEI. The CDR3: CASSWPSPPTGSYEQYF. In nucleotides, the CDR3 is TGTGCCAGCAGCTGGCCGTCGCCCCCGACAGGCTCCTACGAGCAGTACTTC.

This clone is a singleton in its sample. The chain couples TRBV11-3 to TRBJ2-1; maybe TRBD2 (6 bases). Germline CDR1 is SGHNT and CDR2 is YENEEA. The CDR3 extends over 15 amino acids. Trimming pared 1 base from V and 0 bases from J, leaving 7 bases between. The CDR3 loop is CASSLAEGSYNEQFF. As DNA, the CDR3 is TGTGCCAGCAGCTTAGCGGAGGGCTCCTACAATGAGCAGTTCTTC.

There are a few counts of this clone. This rearrangement joins TRBV6-5 to TRBJ1-1, with 10 bases lining up with TRBD1. The ends lost 4 bases at V and 2 bases at J; junction bases unmatched: 7. CDR1 is MNHEY, CDR2 SVGAGI, per germline. CDR3 length: 16 amino acids. The CDR3 DNA follows: TGTGCCAGCAGTTCAGGACAGGGGGGAGGTAACACTGAAGCTTTCTTT. Its translation is CASSSGQGGGNTEAFF.

Here the CDR3 reads CASSIRGQSDTQYF. The CDR3 DNA sequence: TGTGCCAGTAGTATCAGGGGGCAGTCAGATACGCAGTATTTT. The gene calls are TRBV19 and TRBJ2-3; 8 positions match TRBD1. V gave up 3 bases and J gave up 4 bases; unmatched junction bases: 3. This CDR3 region has 14 residues. Germline V gene sequence: CDR1 LNHDA, CDR2 SQIVND (reference sequence). The whole variable domain, filled in from reference TRBV19 and TRBJ2-3, reads DGGITQSPKYLFRKEGQNVTLSCEQNLNHDAMYWYRQDPGQGLRLIYYSQIVNDFQKGDIAEGYSVSREKKESFPLTVTSAQKNPTAFYLCASSIRGQSDTQYFGPGTRLTVL.

On this clone: The junction shows a germline mismatch at one end, possibly a read error. The rearrangement uses TRBV7-7 and TRBJ2-3; 8 bases line up with TRBD2. This CDR3 has 14 residues. Germline V gives CDR1 SSHAT, CDR2 FNYEAQ (reference sequence). The CDR3 DNA is TGTGCTAGCAGCTTAGGCGGGGGGTCGGATACGCAGTATTTT. This codes for CASSLGGGSDTQYF.

This clone appeared once. One junction end disagrees with the germline gene, perhaps due to a read error. The chain uses TRBV7-7 and TRBJ2-2; 10 positions match TRBD2. The germline CDR1 and CDR2 sequences are SSHAT and FNYEAQ (reference sequence). The CDR3 is made up of 18 amino acids. CDR3 bases: TGTGCTAGCAGCTTAGACCTAGCGGGGGCCAGGAACACCGGGGAGCTGTTTTTT. It encodes CASSLDLAGARNTGELFF.